This T cell receptor beta chain was found in a study of T cell repertoires in cytomegalovirus infection. Study context: Recently identified HLA-C-restricted CMV epitopes were used, and well-studied HLA-B-restricted CMV epitopes were used as well. A matching HLA type, together with CMV infection, was signaled by public TCR beta signatures. The study's findings and limits: The cumulative frequency of public TCR beta families distinguished individuals who carried CMV together with the relevant HLA. The ex vivo response was dominated by HLA-C-restricted CMV-specific TCR beta clonotypes.

TCRdb redid the calling of the reads with MiXCR, one entry per CDR3 protein. The sample has approximately 340,000 distinct CDR3 sequences, 25% to 35% seen once. Points on this clonotype: Antigen unknown.

The CDR3 extends over 15 amino acids. Looked up from germline, CDR1 is KGHSH and CDR2 is LQKENI. The ends were cut back, 5 bases at V and 7 bases at J, with 15 bases in the middle. The chain uses TRBV18 and TRBJ1-6; TRBD1 might be the D (5 bases). Sequencing used cultured PBMCs, obtained from culture after CMV antigen stimulation. The receptor comes from a human donor in good health (CMV status not recorded). Some clones in this sample may be carry-over from other donors' samples. CDR3 loop: CASSRAAGSNSPLHF. DNA of the CDR3: TGTGCCAGCTCAAGAGCGGCAGGGAGCAATTCACCCCTCCACTTT.